Listed below are T cell receptor beta chains from one sample, sequenced in a study of response to subunit inactivated influenza vaccine. TCRdb reanalysed the RT-PCR reads using MiXCR and keeps one entry per CDR3 protein. The sample holds 500,000 to 550,000 distinct CDR3 sequences, around 25% seen once. Separately, the same data were catalogued under a study of T cells expressing NK-cell markers.

This sample comprised CD4+ T cells sorted from PBMCs, obtained about 13 days after vaccination. The receptors were sampled from a man aged 45-65 years who received an inactivated influenza vaccine. Each CDR3 is given with its conserved first and last residue. The order of the fields is D gene, clone size, J gene, V gene, CDR3 DNA, CDR3 protein. The D gene is left open where the match is weak. The listing skips clone size in some rows; elsewhere it reads once, few, many or a size class.

d_gene: NA
abundance: few
j_gene: TRBJ2-4
v_gene: TRBV20-1
CDR3nt: TGCAGTGCTAGTATCGTGGGGGAGGCCAAAAACATTCAGTACTTC
CDR3aa: CSASIVGEAKNIQYF

d_gene: TRBD2
abundance: NA
j_gene: TRBJ2-1
v_gene: TRBV20-1
CDR3nt: TGCAGTGCTAAGGTTTCGCGGGGGGAAACCAATGAGCAGTTCTTC
CDR3aa: CSAKVSRGETNEQFF

d_gene: NA
abundance: NA
j_gene: TRBJ1-1
v_gene: TRBV29-1
CDR3nt: TGCAGCGCCTCCCTGATGGGGGCTCGTTCTCGGGCTTTCTTT
CDR3aa: CSASLMGARSRAFF

d_gene: NA
abundance: NA
j_gene: TRBJ2-1
v_gene: TRBV20-1
CDR3nt: TGCAGTGCTAGAAAGCGGTTAAGCTCCTACAATGAGCAGTTCTTC
CDR3aa: CSARKRLSSYNEQFF

d_gene: TRBD2
abundance: NA
j_gene: TRBJ2-1
v_gene: TRBV7-9
CDR3nt: TGTGCCAGCAGCAAACTAAGGTCTAGCGGGATGTTCGATGAGCAGTTCTTC
CDR3aa: CASSKLRSSGMFDEQFF

d_gene: TRBD1
abundance: NA
j_gene: TRBJ1-6
v_gene: TRBV9
CDR3nt: TGTGCCAGCAGCGTAGGACAGGGGGGTGGAACACCCCTCCACTTT
CDR3aa: CASSVGQGGGTPLHF

d_gene: TRBD1
abundance: NA
j_gene: TRBJ2-3
v_gene: TRBV30
CDR3nt: TGTGCCTGGAGTACACAGGGGGCAGATACGCAGTATTTT
CDR3aa: CAWSTQGADTQYF

d_gene: TRBD1
abundance: many
j_gene: TRBJ1-1
v_gene: TRBV29-1
CDR3nt: TGCAGCGTTGAGAAGCAGGGGGGCACTGAAGCTTTCTTT
CDR3aa: CSVEKQGGTEAFF

d_gene: NA
abundance: few
j_gene: TRBJ1-3
v_gene: TRBV6-1
CDR3nt: TGTGCCAGCAGTGAAGCGGCGGCCTCTGGAAACACCATATATTTT
CDR3aa: CASSEAAASGNTIYF

d_gene: NA
abundance: NA
j_gene: TRBJ2-1
v_gene: TRBV5-6
CDR3nt: TGTGCCAGCAGCTGGTGGTTACTTACCTACAATGAGCAGTTCTTC
CDR3aa: CASSWWLLTYNEQFF

d_gene: NA
abundance: few
j_gene: TRBJ2-7
v_gene: TRBV7-2
CDR3nt: TGTGCCAGCAGGAAATCCGGGGTCTACGAGCAGTACTTC
CDR3aa: CASRKSGVYEQYF

d_gene: NA
abundance: few
j_gene: TRBJ1-1
v_gene: TRBV5-6
CDR3nt: TGTGCCAGCAGCTTGGCGGACGGGAGTGAAGCTTTCTTT
CDR3aa: CASSLADGSEAFF

d_gene: TRBD2
abundance: NA
j_gene: TRBJ2-7
v_gene: TRBV27
CDR3nt: TGTGCCAGCAGTTTCGGCGGGAGGGCCTACGAGCAGTACTTC
CDR3aa: CASSFGGRAYEQYF

d_gene: TRBD1
abundance: few
j_gene: TRBJ2-7
v_gene: TRBV10-3
CDR3nt: TGTGCCATCAGTGGGGACCGGGACAGAAGCTACGAGCAGTACTTC
CDR3aa: CAISGDRDRSYEQYF

d_gene: NA
abundance: NA
j_gene: TRBJ2-5
v_gene: TRBV7-9
CDR3nt: TGTGCCAGCAGCTCTCCCGGGCAACCTTCCAGCGAGACCCAGTACTTC
CDR3aa: CASSSPGQPSSETQYF

d_gene: NA
abundance: NA
j_gene: TRBJ1-4
v_gene: TRBV20-1
CDR3nt: TGCAGTGCTAGTGTCTTTGGAGGGAATGAAAAACTGTTTTTT
CDR3aa: CSASVFGGNEKLFF

d_gene: NA
abundance: few
j_gene: TRBJ2-1
v_gene: TRBV20-1
CDR3nt: TGCAGTGCGACCGGGACTTCGATTTTAGGGGAGCAGTTCTTC
CDR3aa: CSATGTSILGEQFF

d_gene: NA
abundance: NA
j_gene: TRBJ2-5
v_gene: TRBV14
CDR3nt: TGTGCCAGCAGCCAAGATCTCAAGGGGCCAGGAGAGACCCAGTACTTC
CDR3aa: CASSQDLKGPGETQYF

d_gene: TRBD1
abundance: NA
j_gene: TRBJ2-7
v_gene: TRBV5-1
CDR3nt: TGCGCCAGCAGCTCCGGGACAGGCTTGTTCGAGCAGTACTTC
CDR3aa: CASSSGTGLFEQYF

d_gene: NA
abundance: NA
j_gene: TRBJ2-7
v_gene: TRBV20-1
CDR3nt: TGCAGTGCCATCTCTCAGAGAGCGAAGCCCTACGAGCAGTACTTC
CDR3aa: CSAISQRAKPYEQYF

d_gene: NA
abundance: many
j_gene: TRBJ1-2
v_gene: TRBV20-1
CDR3nt: TGCAGTGCCAAAGGAGGTACTAACTATGGCTACACCTTC
CDR3aa: CSAKGGTNYGYTF

d_gene: TRBD1
abundance: few
j_gene: TRBJ2-1
v_gene: TRBV5-6
CDR3nt: TGTGCCAGCAGCTTGAAGGAAAGGACAGGGCCCTCCTACAATGAGCAGTTCTTC
CDR3aa: CASSLKERTGPSYNEQFF

d_gene: TRBD2
abundance: few
j_gene: TRBJ2-1
v_gene: TRBV11-2
CDR3nt: TGTGCCAGCAGCTTACGACCCTCTCGACTAGCGGAGGTTTACAATGAGCAGTTCTTC
CDR3aa: CASSLRPSRLAEVYNEQFF

d_gene: NA
abundance: few
j_gene: TRBJ2-1
v_gene: TRBV7-2
CDR3nt: TGTGCCAGCAGCTTAGATCCCCAAAACTACAATGAGCAGTTCTTC
CDR3aa: CASSLDPQNYNEQFF

d_gene: NA
abundance: few
j_gene: TRBJ1-1
v_gene: TRBV7-2
CDR3nt: TGTGCCAGCAGCTTCGGAGACACTGAAGCTTTCTTT
CDR3aa: CASSFGDTEAFF

d_gene: NA
abundance: NA
j_gene: TRBJ2-7
v_gene: TRBV3-1
CDR3nt: TGTGCCAGCAGCCAAGCTAGCTACTACGAGCAGTACTTC
CDR3aa: CASSQASYYEQYF

d_gene: NA
abundance: NA
j_gene: TRBJ1-3
v_gene: TRBV12-3/TRBV12-4
CDR3nt: TGTGCCAGCAGTCCGGGACGAGTAACTGGAAACACCATATATTTT
CDR3aa: CASSPGRVTGNTIYF

d_gene: NA
abundance: few
j_gene: TRBJ2-5
v_gene: TRBV12-3/TRBV12-4
CDR3nt: TGTGCCAGCAGTTGGGCCGAGATGGAGACCCAGTACTTC
CDR3aa: CASSWAEMETQYF

d_gene: TRBD1
abundance: NA
j_gene: TRBJ1-2
v_gene: TRBV5-6
CDR3nt: TGTGCCAGCAGCTTCTTCACCGGGACAGACTATGGCTACACCTTC
CDR3aa: CASSFFTGTDYGYTF

d_gene: NA
abundance: few
j_gene: TRBJ2-7
v_gene: TRBV18
CDR3nt: TGTGCCAGCTCATCTGACAGGACTGAGCAGTACTTC
CDR3aa: CASSSDRTEQYF

d_gene: NA
abundance: NA
j_gene: TRBJ2-2
v_gene: TRBV28
CDR3nt: TGTGCCAGCAGTCTAACCCCCGGGACGGCGAACACCGGGGAGCTGTTTTTT
CDR3aa: CASSLTPGTANTGELFF

d_gene: NA
abundance: few
j_gene: TRBJ1-1
v_gene: TRBV7-9
CDR3nt: TGTGCCAGCAGCTTAGTGTCGGCAGTCACTGAAGCTTTCTTT
CDR3aa: CASSLVSAVTEAFF

d_gene: TRBD2
abundance: few
j_gene: TRBJ2-3
v_gene: TRBV7-2
CDR3nt: TGTGCCAGCAGCCCACGGACTAGCGGGAGGAGGGGGGATACGCAGTATTTT
CDR3aa: CASSPRTSGRRGDTQYF

d_gene: TRBD2
abundance: NA
j_gene: TRBJ2-7
v_gene: TRBV6-5
CDR3nt: TGTGCCAGCAGTTACTCGCTAGCGGGTGGGGCCTACGAGCAGTACTTC
CDR3aa: CASSYSLAGGAYEQYF

d_gene: NA
abundance: NA
j_gene: TRBJ2-3
v_gene: TRBV24-1
CDR3nt: TGTGCCACCAGTGATCCCCCATCGGCTAGCGCAGATACGCAGTATTTT
CDR3aa: CATSDPPSASADTQYF

d_gene: TRBD2
abundance: NA
j_gene: TRBJ2-5
v_gene: TRBV6-1
CDR3nt: TGTGCCAGCACTCAGGGACTAGGGGGTGAGACCCAGTACTTC
CDR3aa: CASTQGLGGETQYF

d_gene: TRBD2
abundance: NA
j_gene: TRBJ2-5
v_gene: TRBV7-2
CDR3nt: TGTGCCAGCGGACTAGCGGGGGGATATGGAGAGACCCAGTACTTC
CDR3aa: CASGLAGGYGETQYF

d_gene: NA
abundance: NA
j_gene: TRBJ1-1
v_gene: TRBV9
CDR3nt: TGTGCCAGCAGCGTAGCTGGGGGATCAGCTTTCTTT
CDR3aa: CASSVAGGSAFF

d_gene: NA
abundance: NA
j_gene: TRBJ2-5
v_gene: TRBV28
CDR3nt: TGTGCCAGCAGTTACGCTGGGATGAAACAAGAGACCCAGTACTTC
CDR3aa: CASSYAGMKQETQYF

d_gene: TRBD2
abundance: few
j_gene: TRBJ2-7
v_gene: TRBV14
CDR3nt: TGTGCCAGCAGCCCAACTAGCGGGGGAGTCTACGAGCAGTACTTC
CDR3aa: CASSPTSGGVYEQYF

d_gene: NA
abundance: NA
j_gene: TRBJ2-1
v_gene: TRBV29-1
CDR3nt: TGCAGCGTTGACGCAGGATCCTACAATGAGCAGTTCTTC
CDR3aa: CSVDAGSYNEQFF

d_gene: NA
abundance: NA
j_gene: TRBJ2-1
v_gene: TRBV5-1
CDR3nt: TGCGCCAGCAAGGGAGTGAATGAGCAGTTCTTC
CDR3aa: CASKGVNEQFF

d_gene: NA
abundance: few
j_gene: TRBJ2-1
v_gene: TRBV10-3
CDR3nt: TGTGCCATCAGAGGTTTGGCCAACAATGAGCAGTTCTTC
CDR3aa: CAIRGLANNEQFF

d_gene: TRBD2
abundance: few
j_gene: TRBJ2-1
v_gene: TRBV7-7
CDR3nt: TGTGCTAGCAGCTTATCCAGCGGGGGGGCTCGGGAGCAGTTCTTC
CDR3aa: CASSLSSGGAREQFF

d_gene: NA
abundance: many
j_gene: TRBJ2-7
v_gene: TRBV20-1
CDR3nt: TGCAGTGCTAGAGAGGGCAGCTACTCCTACGAGCAGTACTTC
CDR3aa: CSAREGSYSYEQYF

d_gene: TRBD1
abundance: NA
j_gene: TRBJ2-7
v_gene: TRBV7-6
CDR3nt: TGTGCCAGCAGCCCCTCGACAGGGGTTACCTACGAGCAGTACTTC
CDR3aa: CASSPSTGVTYEQYF

d_gene: NA
abundance: NA
j_gene: TRBJ2-6
v_gene: TRBV18
CDR3nt: TGTGCCAGCTCACGAGATCAGCCTGGGGCCAACGTCCTGACTTTC
CDR3aa: CASSRDQPGANVLTF

d_gene: NA
abundance: many
j_gene: TRBJ2-3
v_gene: TRBV20-1
CDR3nt: TGCAGTGCTAGAGGGGACCAGACAGATACGCAGTATTTT
CDR3aa: CSARGDQTDTQYF

d_gene: NA
abundance: NA
j_gene: TRBJ2-7
v_gene: TRBV28
CDR3nt: TGTGCCAGCAGGACAGGGAGGGGCTCCTACGAGCAGTACTTC
CDR3aa: CASRTGRGSYEQYF

d_gene: NA
abundance: NA
j_gene: TRBJ2-7
v_gene: TRBV20-1
CDR3nt: TGCAGTGCTACCCTGGGAAGGTCGGGGGAGCAGTACTTC
CDR3aa: CSATLGRSGEQYF

d_gene: TRBD2
abundance: NA
j_gene: TRBJ2-4
v_gene: TRBV20-1
CDR3nt: TGCAGTGCTAAGGAATCTAGCGGGAGCTCTGGCATTCAGTACTTC
CDR3aa: CSAKESSGSSGIQYF

d_gene: NA
abundance: NA
j_gene: TRBJ2-7
v_gene: TRBV6-2/TRBV6-3
CDR3nt: TGTGCCAGCAAGAAAAGCTACGAGCAGTACTTC
CDR3aa: CASKKSYEQYF

d_gene: NA
abundance: NA
j_gene: TRBJ2-1
v_gene: TRBV29-1
CDR3nt: TGCAGCGTCCGCCGGGGCGTCGGTGAGCAGTTCTTC
CDR3aa: CSVRRGVGEQFF

d_gene: NA
abundance: few
j_gene: TRBJ2-5
v_gene: TRBV4-3
CDR3nt: TGCGCCAGCAGCCAGTACAGGGACTCCGGAGAGACCCAGTACTTC
CDR3aa: CASSQYRDSGETQYF

d_gene: TRBD1
abundance: NA
j_gene: TRBJ2-3
v_gene: TRBV9
CDR3nt: TGTGCCAGCAGCTCACGCCCCCCGGGACAGGGGATGTGGGGTACGCAGTATTTT
CDR3aa: CASSSRPPGQGMWGTQYF

d_gene: NA
abundance: many
j_gene: TRBJ2-3
v_gene: TRBV5-1
CDR3nt: TGCGCCAGCAGAACGACAGTTACAGATACGCAGTATTTT
CDR3aa: CASRTTVTDTQYF

d_gene: TRBD1
abundance: NA
j_gene: TRBJ1-5
v_gene: TRBV20-1
CDR3nt: TGCAGTGCTAGGGAACAGGGGGCCAAACAGCCCCAGCATTTT
CDR3aa: CSAREQGAKQPQHF

d_gene: NA
abundance: NA
j_gene: TRBJ1-1
v_gene: TRBV2
CDR3nt: TGTGCCAGCAGTGTTAATCTAGTCACTGAAGCTTTCTTT
CDR3aa: CASSVNLVTEAFF